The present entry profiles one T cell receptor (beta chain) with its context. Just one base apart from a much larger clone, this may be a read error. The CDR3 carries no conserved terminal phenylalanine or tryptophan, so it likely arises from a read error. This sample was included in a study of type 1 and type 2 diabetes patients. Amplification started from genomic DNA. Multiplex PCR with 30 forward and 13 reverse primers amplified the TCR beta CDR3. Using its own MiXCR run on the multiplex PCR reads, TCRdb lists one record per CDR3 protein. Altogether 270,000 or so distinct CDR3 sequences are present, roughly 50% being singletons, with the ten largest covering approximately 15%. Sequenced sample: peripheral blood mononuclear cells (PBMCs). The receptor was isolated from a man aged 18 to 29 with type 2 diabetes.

The CDR3 DNA reads as TGTGCCAGCAGCTTATCCTTTGGTGAGATAAACCAAGAGACCCAGTACCTC. This codes for CASSLSFGEINQETQYL. The chain couples TRBV7-2 to TRBJ2-5; D call uncertain. The CDR3 is 17 amino acids. V was cut by 2 bases and J by 0 bases, with 16 bases left in between. CDR1 and CDR2 from the germline V gene are SGHTA and FQGNSA.